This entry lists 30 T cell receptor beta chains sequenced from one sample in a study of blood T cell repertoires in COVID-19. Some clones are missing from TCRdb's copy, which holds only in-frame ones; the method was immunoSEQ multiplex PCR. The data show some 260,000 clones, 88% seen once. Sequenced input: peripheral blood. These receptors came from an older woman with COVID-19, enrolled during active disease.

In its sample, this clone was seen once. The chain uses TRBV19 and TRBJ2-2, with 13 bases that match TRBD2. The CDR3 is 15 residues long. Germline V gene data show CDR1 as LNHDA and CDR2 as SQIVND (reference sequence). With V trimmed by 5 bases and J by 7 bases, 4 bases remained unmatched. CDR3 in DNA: TGTGCCAGTAGTGAACTAGCGGGAGGGTTCGGGGAGCTGTTTTTT. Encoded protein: CASSELAGGFGELFF.

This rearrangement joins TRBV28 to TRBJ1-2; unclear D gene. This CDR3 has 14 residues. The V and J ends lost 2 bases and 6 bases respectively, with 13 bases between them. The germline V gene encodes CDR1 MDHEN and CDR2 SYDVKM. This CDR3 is CASSLGVLGDGYTF. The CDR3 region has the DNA TGTGCCAGCAGTTTAGGGGTCCTGGGAGATGGCTACACCTTC.

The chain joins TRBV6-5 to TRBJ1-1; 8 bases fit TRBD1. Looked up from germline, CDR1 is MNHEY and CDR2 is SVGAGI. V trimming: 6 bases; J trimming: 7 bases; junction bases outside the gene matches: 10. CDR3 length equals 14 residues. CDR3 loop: CASSYTDRDVEAFF. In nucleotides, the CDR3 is TGTGCCAGCAGCTATACGGACAGGGACGTTGAAGCTTTCTTT.

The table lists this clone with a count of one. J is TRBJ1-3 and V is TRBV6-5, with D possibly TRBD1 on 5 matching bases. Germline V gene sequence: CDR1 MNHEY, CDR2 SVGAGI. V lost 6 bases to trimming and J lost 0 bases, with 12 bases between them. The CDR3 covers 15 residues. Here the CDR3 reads CASRDSIYSGNTIYF. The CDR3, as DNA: TGTGCCAGCAGAGACAGCATCTACTCTGGAAACACCATATATTTT.

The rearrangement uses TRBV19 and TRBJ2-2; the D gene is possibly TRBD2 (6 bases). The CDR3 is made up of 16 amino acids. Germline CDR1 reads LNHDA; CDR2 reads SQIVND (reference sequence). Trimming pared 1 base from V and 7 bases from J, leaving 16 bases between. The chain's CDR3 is CASSIVPYTGDGELFF. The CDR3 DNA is TGTGCCAGTAGTATAGTCCCGTATACGGGGGACGGGGAGCTGTTTTTT.

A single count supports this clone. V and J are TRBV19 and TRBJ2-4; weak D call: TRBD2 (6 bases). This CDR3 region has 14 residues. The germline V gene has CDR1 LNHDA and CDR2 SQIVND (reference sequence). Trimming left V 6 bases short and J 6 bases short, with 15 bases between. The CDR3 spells CASSSGRRGNIQYF. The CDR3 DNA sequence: TGTGCCAGTAGCTCGGGGAGGCGGGGAAACATTCAGTACTTC. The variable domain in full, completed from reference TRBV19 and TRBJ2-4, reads DGGITQSPKYLFRKEGQNVTLSCEQNLNHDAMYWYRQDPGQGLRLIYYSQIVNDFQKGDIAEGYSVSREKKESFPLTVTSAQKNPTAFYLCASSSGRRGNIQYFGAGTRLSVL.

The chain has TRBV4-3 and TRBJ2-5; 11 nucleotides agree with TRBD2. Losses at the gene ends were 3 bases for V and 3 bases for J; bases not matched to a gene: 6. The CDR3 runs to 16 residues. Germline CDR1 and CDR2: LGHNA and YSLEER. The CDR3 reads CASSQGILAGEETQYF. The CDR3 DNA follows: TGCGCCAGCAGCCAGGGGATACTAGCGGGAGAAGAGACCCAGTACTTC.

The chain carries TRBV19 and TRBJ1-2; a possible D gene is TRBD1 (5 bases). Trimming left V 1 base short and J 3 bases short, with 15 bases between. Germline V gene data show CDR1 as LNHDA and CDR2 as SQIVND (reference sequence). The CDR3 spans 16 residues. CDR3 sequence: CASSIVGGELHYGYTF. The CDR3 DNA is TGTGCCAGTAGTATAGTGGGGGGAGAGCTCCACTATGGCTACACCTTC.

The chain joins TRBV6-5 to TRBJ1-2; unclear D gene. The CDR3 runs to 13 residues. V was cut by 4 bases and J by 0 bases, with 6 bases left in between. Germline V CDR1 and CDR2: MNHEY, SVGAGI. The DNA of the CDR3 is TGTGCCAGCAGTTCGCCGGCTAACTATGGCTACACCTTC. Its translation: CASSSPANYGYTF.

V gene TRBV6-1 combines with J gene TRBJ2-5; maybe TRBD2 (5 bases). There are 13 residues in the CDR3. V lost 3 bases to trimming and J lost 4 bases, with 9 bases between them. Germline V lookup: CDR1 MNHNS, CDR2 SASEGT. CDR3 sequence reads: CASSDIRGETQYF. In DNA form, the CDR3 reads TGTGCCAGCAGTGACATACGGGGAGAGACCCAGTACTTC.

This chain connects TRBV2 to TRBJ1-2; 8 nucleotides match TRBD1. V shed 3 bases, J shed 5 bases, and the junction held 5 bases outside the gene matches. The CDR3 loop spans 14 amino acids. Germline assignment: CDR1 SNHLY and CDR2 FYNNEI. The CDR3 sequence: CASSEDREGYGYTF. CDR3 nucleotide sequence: TGTGCCAGCAGTGAGGACAGGGAGGGATATGGCTACACCTTC. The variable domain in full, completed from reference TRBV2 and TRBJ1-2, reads EPEVTQTPSHQVTQMGQEVILRCVPISNHLYFYWYRQILGQKVEFLVSFYNNEISEKSEIFDDQFSVERPDGSNFTLKIRSTKLEDSAMYFCASSEDREGYGYTFGSGTRLTVV.

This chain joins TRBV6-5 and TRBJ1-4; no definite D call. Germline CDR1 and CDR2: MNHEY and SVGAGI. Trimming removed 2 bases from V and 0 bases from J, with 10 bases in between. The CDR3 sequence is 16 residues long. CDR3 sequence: CASSYNLAATNEKLFF. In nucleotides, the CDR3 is TGTGCCAGCAGTTACAATTTAGCGGCAACTAATGAAAAACTGTTTTTT.

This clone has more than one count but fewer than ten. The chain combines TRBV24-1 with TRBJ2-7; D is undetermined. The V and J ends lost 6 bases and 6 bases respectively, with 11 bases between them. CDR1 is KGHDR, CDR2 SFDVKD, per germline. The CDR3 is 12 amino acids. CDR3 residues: CATSSTAGEQYF. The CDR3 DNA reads TGTGCCACCAGTAGCACCGCAGGCGAGCAGTACTTC.

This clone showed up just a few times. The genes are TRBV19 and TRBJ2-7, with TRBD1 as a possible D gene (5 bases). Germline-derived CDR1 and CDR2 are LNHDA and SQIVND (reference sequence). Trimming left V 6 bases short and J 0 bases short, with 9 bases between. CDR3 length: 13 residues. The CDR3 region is CASSRQSSYEQYF. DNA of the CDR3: TGTGCCAGTAGCAGACAGAGCTCCTACGAGCAGTACTTC.

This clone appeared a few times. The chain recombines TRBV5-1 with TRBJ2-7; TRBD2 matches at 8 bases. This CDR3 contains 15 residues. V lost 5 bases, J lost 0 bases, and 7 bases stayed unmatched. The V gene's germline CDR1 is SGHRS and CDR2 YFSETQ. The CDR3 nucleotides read TGCGCCAGCAGGACCGGGACTAGTGACTCCTACGAGCAGTACTTC. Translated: CASRTGTSDSYEQYF.

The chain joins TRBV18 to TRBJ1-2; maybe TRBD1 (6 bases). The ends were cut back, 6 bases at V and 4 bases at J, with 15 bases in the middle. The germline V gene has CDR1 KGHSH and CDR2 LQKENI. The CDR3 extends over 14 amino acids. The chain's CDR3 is CASSQRDISYGYTF. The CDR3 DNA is TGTGCCAGCTCCCAAAGGGACATCTCCTATGGCTACACCTTC.

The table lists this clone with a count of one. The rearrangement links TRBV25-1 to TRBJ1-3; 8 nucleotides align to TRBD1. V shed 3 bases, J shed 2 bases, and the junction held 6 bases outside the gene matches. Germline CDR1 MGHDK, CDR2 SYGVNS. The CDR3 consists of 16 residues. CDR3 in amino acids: CASSDYGQGAGNTIYF. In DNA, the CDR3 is TGTGCCAGCAGTGATTACGGACAGGGAGCTGGAAACACCATATATTTT.

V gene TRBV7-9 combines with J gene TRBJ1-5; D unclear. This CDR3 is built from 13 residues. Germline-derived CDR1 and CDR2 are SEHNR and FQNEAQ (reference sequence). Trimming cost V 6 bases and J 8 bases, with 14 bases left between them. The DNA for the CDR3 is TGTGCCAGCAGACTGGACGGGGATAAGCCCCAGCATTTT. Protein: CASRLDGDKPQHF.

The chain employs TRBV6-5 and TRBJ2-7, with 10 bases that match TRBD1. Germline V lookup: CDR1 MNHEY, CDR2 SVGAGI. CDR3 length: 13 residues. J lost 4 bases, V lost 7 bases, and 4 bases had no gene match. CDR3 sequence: CASNRQGAYEQYF. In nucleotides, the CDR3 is TGTGCCAGCAACAGACAGGGGGCTTACGAGCAGTACTTC.

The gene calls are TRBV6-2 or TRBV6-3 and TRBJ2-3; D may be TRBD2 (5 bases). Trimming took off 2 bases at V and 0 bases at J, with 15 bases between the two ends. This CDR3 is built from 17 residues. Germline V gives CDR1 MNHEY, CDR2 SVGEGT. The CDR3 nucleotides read TGTGCCAGCAGTTACGGAGGATTTTCACCTAGCACAGATACGCAGTATTTT. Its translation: CASSYGGFSPSTDTQYF.

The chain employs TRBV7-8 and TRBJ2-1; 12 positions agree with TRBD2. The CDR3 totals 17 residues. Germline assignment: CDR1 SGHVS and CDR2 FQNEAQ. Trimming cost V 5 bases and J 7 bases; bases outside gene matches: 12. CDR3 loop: CASSVTSGSPAGNEQFF. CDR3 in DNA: TGTGCCAGCAGCGTGACTAGCGGGAGTCCTGCAGGGAATGAGCAGTTCTTC.

Written as DNA, the CDR3 is TGTGCCAGCAGTTGGCAGGGGATTCAGCCCCAGCATTTT. This sequence encodes CASSWQGIQPQHF. The chain carries TRBV6-5 and TRBJ1-5, with D possibly TRBD1 on 6 matching bases. This CDR3 comprises 13 residues. Germline-derived CDR1 and CDR2 are MNHEY and SVGAGI. The V end was cut by 4 bases, the J end by 6 bases, with 10 bases between.

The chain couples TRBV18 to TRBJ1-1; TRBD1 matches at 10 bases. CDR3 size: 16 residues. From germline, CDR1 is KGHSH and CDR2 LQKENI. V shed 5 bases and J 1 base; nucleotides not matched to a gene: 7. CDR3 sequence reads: CASSTRDRGANTEAFF. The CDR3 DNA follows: TGTGCCAGCTCAACCCGGGACAGGGGTGCGAACACTGAAGCTTTCTTT.

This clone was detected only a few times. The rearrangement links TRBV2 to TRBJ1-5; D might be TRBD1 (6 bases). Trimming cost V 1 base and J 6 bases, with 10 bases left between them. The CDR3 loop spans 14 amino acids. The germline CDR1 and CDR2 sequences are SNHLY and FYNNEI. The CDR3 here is CASSEGGRGQPQHF. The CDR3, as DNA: TGTGCCAGCAGTGAAGGGGGGCGAGGTCAGCCCCAGCATTTT.

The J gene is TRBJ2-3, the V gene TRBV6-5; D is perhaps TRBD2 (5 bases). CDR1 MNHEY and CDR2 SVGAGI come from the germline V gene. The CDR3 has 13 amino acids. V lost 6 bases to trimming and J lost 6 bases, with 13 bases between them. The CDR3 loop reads CASRPGGLDTQYF. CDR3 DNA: TGTGCCAGCAGGCCCGGAGGTCTGGATACGCAGTATTTT.

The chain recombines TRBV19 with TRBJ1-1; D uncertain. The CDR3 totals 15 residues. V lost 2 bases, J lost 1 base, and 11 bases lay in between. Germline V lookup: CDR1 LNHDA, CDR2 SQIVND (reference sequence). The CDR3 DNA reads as TGTGCCAGTAGTATAAATCAGGTCCAGAACACTGAAGCTTTCTTT. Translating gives CASSINQVQNTEAFF.

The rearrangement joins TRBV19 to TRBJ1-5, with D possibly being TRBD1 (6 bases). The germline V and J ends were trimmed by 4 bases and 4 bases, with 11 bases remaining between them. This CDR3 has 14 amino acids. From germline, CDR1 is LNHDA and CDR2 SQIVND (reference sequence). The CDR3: CASSKDRQNQPQHF. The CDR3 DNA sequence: TGTGCCAGTAGTAAGGACAGACAGAATCAGCCCCAGCATTTT.

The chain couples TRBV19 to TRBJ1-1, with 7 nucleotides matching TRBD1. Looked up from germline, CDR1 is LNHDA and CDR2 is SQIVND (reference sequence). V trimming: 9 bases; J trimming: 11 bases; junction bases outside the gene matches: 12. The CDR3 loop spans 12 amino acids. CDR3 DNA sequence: TGTGCCAGCTCGCCGGGACAGAATTTGGCTTTCTTT. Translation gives CASSPGQNLAFF.

The CDR3, as DNA: TGTGCCAGCAGCCAAGACCCGGGGACGAACACCGGGGAGCTGTTTTTT. Translating it yields CASSQDPGTNTGELFF. The J gene is TRBJ2-2, the V gene TRBV3-1 (or the pseudogene TRBV3-2); D is possibly TRBD2 (5 bases). From germline, CDR1 is LGHDT and CDR2 YNNKEL (reference sequence). The germline V and J ends were trimmed by 0 bases and 0 bases, with 8 bases remaining between them. The CDR3 runs 16 residues.

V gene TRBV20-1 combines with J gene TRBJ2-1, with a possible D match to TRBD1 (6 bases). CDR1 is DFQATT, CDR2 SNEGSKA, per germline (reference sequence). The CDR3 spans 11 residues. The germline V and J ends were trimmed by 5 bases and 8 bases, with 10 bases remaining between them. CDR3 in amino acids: CSAPGAHEQFF. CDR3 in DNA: TGCAGTGCTCCAGGGGCCCATGAGCAGTTCTTC.